Listed below are T cell receptor beta chains from one sample, sequenced in a study of cytomegalovirus exposure and HLA in healthy donors. This table comes from immunoSEQ multiplex PCR, and its TCRdb copy is limited to in-frame clones, with some not included. The repertoire holds 140,000 or so clones, with roughly nine tenths as singletons. Sequences were obtained from PBMCs. The receptors were sampled from a woman aged 18-29 years in good health and CMV-seropositive. Each CDR3 is given with its conserved first and last residue. The D gene is left open where the match is weak. Size values are once, few and many counts, or a class for expanded clones, and some rows have none.

TRBJ1-1	-	-	TRBV5-6	CASSSGAGLSTEAFF	TGTGCCAGCAGCTCCGGGGCGGGGTTGAGCACTGAAGCTTTCTTT
TRBJ1-4	-	-	TRBV5-6	CASSPQGNNEKLFF	TGTGCCAGCAGCCCGCAGGGGAATAATGAAAAACTGTTTTTT
TRBJ1-1	-	-	TRBV9	CASSVDGEGRYTEAFF	TGTGCCAGCAGCGTAGACGGGGAAGGGCGGTACACTGAAGCTTTCTTT
TRBJ1-2	-	-	TRBV28	CASSLDSTYYGYTF	TGTGCCAGCAGTTTGGACTCTACCTACTATGGCTACACCTTC
TRBJ1-3	-	-	TRBV10-3	CAIWEGNTIYF	TGTGCCATCTGGGAGGGAAACACCATATATTTT
TRBJ2-3	-	-	TRBV5-1	CASSLGVGDTQYF	TGCGCCAGCAGCTTGGGGGTGGGCGATACGCAGTATTTT
TRBJ1-1	-	-	TRBV7-2	CASSLQGNTEAFF	TGTGCCAGCAGCCTGCAGGGGAACACTGAAGCTTTCTTT
TRBJ2-6	-	-	TRBV11-2	CASSFGAPSGANVLTF	TGTGCCAGCAGCTTTGGGGCTCCCTCTGGGGCCAACGTCCTGACTTTC
TRBJ2-2	-	-	TRBV28	CASTSGFESTGELFF	TGTGCCAGCACCTCCGGTTTCGAGTCAACCGGGGAGCTGTTTTTT
TRBJ2-1	-	TRBD1	TRBV15	CATSRRTGPHRAYNEQFF	TGTGCCACCAGCAGAAGGACAGGCCCCCATCGGGCGTACAATGAGCAGTTCTTC
TRBJ1-2	-	TRBD1	TRBV7-2	CASSLAGQGFYGYTF	TGTGCCAGCAGCTTAGCGGGACAGGGGTTCTATGGCTACACCTTC
TRBJ1-4	-	TRBD1	TRBV27	CASSSQGSINEKLFF	TGTGCCAGCAGTTCACAGGGGAGCATTAATGAAAAACTGTTTTTT
TRBJ1-5	-	-	TRBV13	CASSLGYFNQPQHF	TGTGCCAGCAGCTTAGGGTACTTCAATCAGCCCCAGCATTTT
TRBJ1-5	-	TRBD1	TRBV4-1	CASSQADRGGQPQHF	TGCGCCAGCAGCCAAGCCGACAGGGGGGGGCAGCCCCAGCATTTT
TRBJ1-4	-	-	TRBV27	CASSSRQDSGEKLFF	TGTGCCAGCAGTTCCCGACAGGATTCAGGCGAAAAACTGTTTTTT
TRBJ2-2	-	-	TRBV29-1	CSVRQDPNTGELFF	TGCAGCGTCCGACAGGACCCGAACACCGGGGAGCTGTTTTTT
TRBJ1-2	few	-	TRBV27	CASSRNYGYTF	TGTGCCAGCAGCCGTAACTATGGCTACACCTTC
TRBJ2-2	-	-	TRBV6-5	CASSYGQPTGELFF	TGTGCCAGCAGTTACGGACAGCCTACCGGGGAGCTGTTTTTT
TRBJ1-6	-	-	TRBV4-3	CASSQGGRGSYNSPLHF	TGCGCCAGCAGCCAAGGAGGTAGGGGATCCTATAATTCACCCCTCCACTTT
TRBJ2-7	-	TRBD1	TRBV19	CASSSVGQSSYEQYF	TGTGCCAGTAGTTCCGTGGGACAGAGCTCCTACGAGCAGTACTTC
TRBJ1-5	-	-	TRBV2	CASSRDNNQPQHF	TGTGCCAGCAGTAGGGACAACAATCAGCCCCAGCATTTT
TRBJ1-3	few	TRBD1	TRBV28	CASSSGTDSGNTIYF	TGTGCCAGCAGTTCCGGGACAGACTCTGGAAACACCATATATTTT
TRBJ1-2	few	TRBD1	TRBV10-3	CAISLGTGAYGYTF	TGTGCCATTTCCCTCGGGACAGGGGCCTATGGCTACACCTTC
TRBJ1-1	-	-	TRBV28	CASSLRGGWGTEAFF	TGTGCCAGCAGTTTACGGGGAGGCTGGGGCACTGAAGCTTTCTTT
TRBJ1-1	-	TRBD1	TRBV19	CASSIGGTEYTEAFF	TGTGCCAGTAGTATAGGCGGGACAGAGTACACTGAAGCTTTCTTT
TRBJ2-1	once	-	TRBV19	CASLRESSGEQFF	TGTGCCAGCCTTCGCGAGAGCTCCGGGGAGCAGTTCTTC
TRBJ2-7	-	-	TRBV10-3	CAISDTGYEQYF	TGTGCCATCAGTGATACAGGCTACGAGCAGTACTTC
TRBJ1-6	once	-	TRBV14	CASSQVTGGSYNSPLHF	TGTGCCAGCAGCCAAGTCACCGGGGGCTCCTATAATTCACCCCTCCACTTT
TRBJ1-6	few	-	TRBV7-9	CASSLASGSGNSPLHF	TGTGCCAGCAGCTTAGCGTCGGGGTCCGGTAATTCACCCCTCCACTTT
TRBJ2-7	-	-	TRBV5-1	CASSGVTGSYEQYF	TGCGCCAGCAGTGGGGTAACAGGCTCCTACGAGCAGTACTTC
TRBJ2-1	-	TRBD2	TRBV7-2	CASIQRGGRYNEQFF	TGTGCCAGCATACAGCGGGGGGGCCGTTACAATGAGCAGTTCTTC
TRBJ2-3	-	TRBD2	TRBV9	CASSGTSGYTDTQYF	TGTGCCAGCAGTGGGACTAGCGGGTACACAGATACGCAGTATTTT
TRBJ2-2	-	TRBD2	TRBV28	CASSTRGGITGELFF	TGTGCCAGCAGTACGCGGGGGGGCATCACCGGGGAGCTGTTTTTT
TRBJ1-2	-	-	TRBV6-6	CASRFDRSYYGYTF	TGTGCCAGCAGGTTTGACAGGTCGTACTATGGCTACACCTTC
TRBJ1-1	-	-	TRBV5-4	CASSYYRSGATEAFF	TGTGCCAGCAGCTATTACCGTTCTGGAGCCACTGAAGCTTTCTTT
TRBJ1-1	-	-	TRBV13	CASSLNLGQLNTEAFF	TGTGCCAGCAGCTTGAACCTCGGACAGCTGAACACTGAAGCTTTCTTT
TRBJ2-4	-	TRBD1	TRBV5-6	CASSLGSGTGNDIQYF	TGTGCCAGCAGCTTGGGATCCGGGACAGGGAACGACATTCAGTACTTC
TRBJ2-3	once	TRBD1	TRBV5-4	CASSLPTGSADTQYF	TGTGCCAGCAGCCTACCGACAGGGTCGGCAGATACGCAGTATTTT
TRBJ1-4	once	-	TRBV4-1	CASSLGHGEKLFF	TGCGCCAGCAGCCTCGGACACGGTGAAAAACTGTTTTTT
TRBJ2-2	-	-	TRBV28	CASSQLRLTGELFF	TGTGCCAGCAGTCAACTTAGACTCACCGGGGAGCTGTTTTTT
TRBJ2-7	-	-	TRBV14	CASSQDSGVTEQYF	TGTGCCAGCAGCCAAGACTCGGGGGTTACCGAGCAGTACTTC
TRBJ1-1	-	-	TRBV28	CASSLFPRGNTEAFF	TGTGCCAGCAGTTTATTTCCCCGGGGGAACACTGAAGCTTTCTTT
TRBJ2-1	-	-	TRBV5-1	CASSLAPRSSNEQFF	TGCGCCAGCAGCTTGGCCCCTAGGAGTTCCAATGAGCAGTTCTTC
TRBJ2-1	-	TRBD2	TRBV29-1	CSVDRPGTSPNEQFF	TGCAGCGTTGATAGGCCCGGGACTAGTCCCAATGAGCAGTTCTTC
TRBJ1-2	-	-	TRBV19	CASIARTGTTNYGYTF	TGTGCCAGTATAGCGAGAACCGGGACAACCAACTATGGCTACACCTTC
TRBJ1-2	-	-	TRBV9	CASSAVYGYTF	TGTGCCAGCAGCGCGGTCTATGGCTACACCTTC
TRBJ1-3	-	-	TRBV14	CASSQESRTWLNTIYF	TGTGCCAGCAGCCAAGAATCCCGGACATGGCTAAACACCATATATTTT
TRBJ1-6	-	-	TRBV5-4	CASSFWGGEGSPLHF	TGTGCCAGCAGCTTCTGGGGGGGCGAGGGGTCACCCCTCCACTTT
TRBJ1-2	-	TRBD1	TRBV7-2	CASSLRQGAGYGYTF	TGTGCCAGCAGCCTCCGACAGGGGGCGGGGTATGGCTACACCTTC
TRBJ2-3	once	-	TRBV11-2	CASSQFQGFSSTDTQYF	TGTGCCAGCAGCCAATTCCAGGGGTTCTCTAGCACAGATACGCAGTATTTT